The clone carrying this T cell receptor beta chain was detected only once. What it recognizes is unknown. Method: immunoSEQ multiplex PCR; TCRdb's copy keeps in-frame clones and lacks some. Of about 50,000 clones detected, around 88% appear once; the ten largest clones hold less than 30%. These data are taken from a study of lymphopenia after photon versus proton radiotherapy. Study results and caveats: Survival link was tested only in deceased patients; proton benefit remains a possibility.

V lost 6 bases to trimming and J lost 8 bases; unmatched junction nucleotides: 16. The germline V gene has CDR1 LNHDA and CDR2 SQIVND (reference sequence). The CDR3 spans 16 residues. The chain is built from TRBV19 and TRBJ1-2; TRBD1 aligns across 9 bases. The sample was peripheral blood, taken from a patient treated with photon-based radiotherapy. The clonotype originates from a man aged 50 to 60 with gastric cancer. CDR3 nucleotides: TGTGCCAGTAGCCAGAACGGACAGGGGTGGTTCTACGGCTACACCTTC. This translates into CASSQNGQGWFYGYTF.